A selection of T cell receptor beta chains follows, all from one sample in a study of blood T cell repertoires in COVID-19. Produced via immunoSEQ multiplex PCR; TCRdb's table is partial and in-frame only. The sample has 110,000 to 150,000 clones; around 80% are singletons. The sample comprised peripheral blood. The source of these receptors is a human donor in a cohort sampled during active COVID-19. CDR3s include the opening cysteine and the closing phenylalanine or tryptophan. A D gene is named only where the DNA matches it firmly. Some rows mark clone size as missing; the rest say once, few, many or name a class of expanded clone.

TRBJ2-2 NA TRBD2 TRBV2 CASMSQRGGELFF TGTGCCAGCATGTCCCAGCGGGGCGGGGAGCTGTTTTTT
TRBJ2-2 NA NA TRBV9 CASSVDGEVRTGELFF TGTGCCAGCAGCGTAGACGGGGAAGTTCGCACCGGGGAGCTGTTTTTT
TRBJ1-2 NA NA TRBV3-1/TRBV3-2 CASSPNHIGGNGYTF TGTGCCAGCAGCCCCAATCACATAGGGGGAAATGGCTACACCTTC
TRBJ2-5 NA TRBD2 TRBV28 CASSPFGGAHLETQYF TGTGCCAGCAGTCCTTTCGGGGGGGCTCACTTGGAGACCCAGTACTTC
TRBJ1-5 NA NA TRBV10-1 CASVEDSHSNQPQHF TGCGCCAGCGTAGAGGACAGTCATAGCAATCAGCCCCAGCATTTT
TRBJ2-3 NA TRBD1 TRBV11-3 CASSPGQGGDTQYF TGTGCCAGCAGTCCGGGACAGGGCGGAGATACGCAGTATTTT
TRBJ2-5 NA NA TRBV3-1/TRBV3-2 CASSQDPTELETQYF TGTGCCAGCAGCCAAGATCCCACAGAACTGGAGACCCAGTACTTC
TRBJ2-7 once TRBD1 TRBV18 CASSPPTGSYAEQYF TGTGCCAGCTCACCCCCGACAGGGTCTTATGCCGAGCAGTACTTC
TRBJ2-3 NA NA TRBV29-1 CSVVTGRTFTDTQYF TGCAGCGTTGTAACAGGGCGGACTTTTACGGATACGCAGTATTTT
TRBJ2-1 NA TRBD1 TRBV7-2 CASSWLTGGSYNEQFF TGTGCCAGCAGTTGGCTGACAGGGGGCTCCTACAATGAGCAGTTCTTC
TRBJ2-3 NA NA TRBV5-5 CASSSVGAPTDTQYF TGTGCCAGCAGCTCCGTAGGAGCGCCCACAGATACGCAGTATTTT
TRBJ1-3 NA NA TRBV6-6 CASAVGNTIYF TGTGCCAGCGCAGTAGGAAACACCATATATTTT
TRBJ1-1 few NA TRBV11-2 CASSYYMGAGAFF TGTGCCAGCAGCTATTACATGGGGGCTGGGGCTTTCTTT
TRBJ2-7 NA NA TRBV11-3 CASSPRYF TGTGCCAGCAGCCCGAGGTACTTC
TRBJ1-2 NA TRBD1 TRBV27 CATLTGLRGYTF TGTGCCACCTTGACAGGGCTTAGGGGCTACACCTTC
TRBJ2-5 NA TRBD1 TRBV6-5 CASIRTGRETQYF TGTGCCAGCATCAGGACAGGGCGGGAGACCCAGTACTTC
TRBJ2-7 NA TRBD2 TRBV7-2 CASSPLRLAGAPYEQYF TGTGCCAGCAGTCCTCTTAGACTAGCGGGGGCCCCCTACGAGCAGTACTTC
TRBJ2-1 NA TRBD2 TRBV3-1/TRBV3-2 CASSPGPSGARNEQFF TGTGCCAGCAGCCCGGGGCCTAGCGGGGCCCGCAATGAGCAGTTCTTC
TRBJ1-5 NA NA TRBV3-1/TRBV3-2 CASSPGQILNQPQHF TGTGCCAGCAGCCCCGGACAGATACTCAATCAGCCCCAGCATTTT
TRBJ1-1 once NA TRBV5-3 CARSLLRGKNTEAFF TGTGCCAGAAGCTTGTTACGGGGGAAGAACACTGAAGCTTTCTTT
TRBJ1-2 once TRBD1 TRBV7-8 CASSPLGQGIYGYTF TGTGCCAGCAGCCCTCTGGGACAGGGAATCTATGGCTACACCTTC
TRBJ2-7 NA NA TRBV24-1 CATSLGTRNDEQYF TGTGCCACCAGTTTGGGGACAAGGAACGACGAGCAGTACTTC
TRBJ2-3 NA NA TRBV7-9 CASSFSVASSGNTQYF TGTGCCAGCAGCTTTAGCGTGGCATCATCGGGGAATACGCAGTATTTT
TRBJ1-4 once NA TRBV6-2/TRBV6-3 CASSYVTQAEGEKLFF TGTGCCAGCAGTTACGTTACTCAGGCCGAGGGTGAAAAACTGTTTTTT
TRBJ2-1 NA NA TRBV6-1 CASSESRDNEQFF TGTGCCAGCAGTGAAAGCAGGGACAATGAGCAGTTCTTC
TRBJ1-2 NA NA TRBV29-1 CSVEVFRNYGYTF TGCAGCGTTGAGGTGTTTCGGAACTATGGCTACACCTTC
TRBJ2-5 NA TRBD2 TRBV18 CASSPMAAGGVQETQYF TGTGCCAGCTCACCCATGGCAGCGGGGGGTGTCCAAGAGACCCAGTACTTC
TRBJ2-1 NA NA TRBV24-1 CATSDLQDSYNEQFF TGTGCCACCAGTGATTTGCAGGACTCGTACAATGAGCAGTTCTTC
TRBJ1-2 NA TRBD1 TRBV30 CAWSVRRGFGYTF TGTGCCTGGAGTGTACGCAGGGGGTTTGGCTACACCTTC